This is a list of T cell receptor beta chains from one sample in a study of blood T cell dynamics during melanoma immunotherapy. TCRdb's table, derived via immunoSEQ multiplex PCR, lists solely in-frame clones and lacks some. The table has around 20,000 clones, around nine tenths seen once. The sequences come from blood, collected from a patient treated with checkpoint blockade. The receptors stem from a human donor with melanoma. Each CDR3 is given with its conserved first and last residue. Each record gives: V gene, J gene, D gene, clone size, CDR3 protein, CDR3 DNA. The D gene is left open where the match is weak. Not every row has a clone size; where given, it reads once, few, many or a size class.

V: TRBV30; J: TRBJ2-3; D: TRBD2; size: .; CDR3: CAWTRGVFGTDTQYF; DNA: TGTGCCTGGACCCGGGGGGTCTTCGGGACAGATACGCAGTATTTT
V: TRBV29-1; J: TRBJ2-1; D: .; size: once; CDR3: CSFARTRDPYNEQFF; DNA: TGCAGCTTCGCCCGGACCAGGGACCCTTACAATGAGCAGTTCTTC
V: TRBV4-3; J: TRBJ1-2; D: .; size: .; CDR3: CASSQGRGGPPLYGYTF; DNA: TGCGCCAGCAGCCAGGGGAGAGGGGGGCCACCTCTATATGGCTACACCTTC
V: TRBV6-5; J: TRBJ2-2; D: TRBD2; size: .; CDR3: CASSLLAGYVFGELFF; DNA: TGTGCCAGCAGTTTACTAGCGGGATATGTATTCGGGGAGCTGTTTTTT
V: TRBV5-1; J: TRBJ2-3; D: TRBD2; size: .; CDR3: CASSLRSVWTSGGSTDTQYF; DNA: TGCGCCAGCAGCTTGAGATCCGTTTGGACTAGCGGGGGGAGCACAGATACGCAGTATTTT
V: TRBV5-1; J: TRBJ1-5; D: .; size: .; CDR3: CASSFTGLSNQPQHF; DNA: TGCGCCAGCAGCTTTACTGGGCTCAGCAATCAGCCCCAGCATTTT
V: TRBV2; J: TRBJ1-2; D: .; size: .; CDR3: CASSGWGGRKDYGYTF; DNA: TGTGCCAGCAGTGGATGGGGGGGGCGAAAGGACTATGGCTACACCTTC
V: TRBV4-2; J: TRBJ1-5; D: .; size: .; CDR3: CASSQDQRDGGPQHF; DNA: TGTGCCAGCAGCCAAGATCAGAGGGATGGAGGGCCCCAGCATTTT
V: TRBV7-3; J: TRBJ2-5; D: .; size: .; CDR3: CASSPGGTGEETQYF; DNA: TGTGCCAGCAGCCCCGGGGGTACGGGAGAAGAGACCCAGTACTTC
V: TRBV28; J: TRBJ2-1; D: .; size: .; CDR3: CASSLVGQTYNEQFF; DNA: TGTGCCAGCAGTTTGGTGGGTCAGACCTACAATGAGCAGTTCTTC
V: TRBV30; J: TRBJ2-2; D: .; size: .; CDR3: CAWSVHGTGELFF; DNA: TGTGCCTGGAGTGTACACGGCACCGGGGAGCTGTTTTTT
V: TRBV4-2; J: TRBJ1-2; D: TRBD1; size: .; CDR3: CASSPEQGAVAGYTF; DNA: TGTGCCAGCAGCCCTGAACAGGGGGCGGTGGCTGGCTACACCTTC
V: TRBV7-2; J: TRBJ2-7; D: .; size: .; CDR3: CASSLDPVSAYEQYF; DNA: TGTGCCAGCAGCTTAGATCCCGTATCCGCCTACGAGCAGTACTTC
V: TRBV4-3; J: TRBJ2-5; D: .; size: .; CDR3: CASSQGISLQETQYF; DNA: TGCGCCAGCAGCCAAGGGATTTCATTACAAGAGACCCAGTACTTC
V: TRBV5-1; J: TRBJ1-1; D: TRBD1; size: .; CDR3: CASTPTGSNTEAFF; DNA: TGCGCCAGCACCCCGACAGGGTCGAACACTGAAGCTTTCTTT
V: TRBV29-1; J: TRBJ2-1; D: TRBD1; size: .; CDR3: CSVETGQGIHEQFF; DNA: TGCAGCGTTGAGACTGGACAGGGTATCCATGAGCAGTTCTTC
V: TRBV9; J: TRBJ1-2; D: .; size: .; CDR3: CASSVDGYGYTF; DNA: TGTGCCAGCAGCGTAGATGGGTATGGCTACACCTTC
V: TRBV6-5; J: TRBJ1-2; D: TRBD1; size: once; CDR3: CASRGLTGENYGYTF; DNA: TGTGCCAGCAGGGGCTTGACAGGGGAAAACTATGGCTACACCTTC
V: TRBV11-2; J: TRBJ2-7; D: .; size: .; CDR3: CASSLATSVAAYEQYF; DNA: TGTGCCAGCAGCTTAGCCACATCCGTGGCCGCCTACGAGCAGTACTTC
V: TRBV7-8; J: TRBJ1-1; D: TRBD1; size: .; CDR3: CASSFPRTGARTEAFF; DNA: TGTGCCAGCAGCTTCCCCCGGACAGGGGCTAGGACTGAAGCTTTCTTT
V: TRBV5-1; J: TRBJ2-7; D: TRBD2; size: .; CDR3: CASSERTSGTYEQYF; DNA: TGCGCCAGCAGCGAGCGGACTAGCGGAACCTACGAGCAGTACTTC
V: TRBV5-6; J: TRBJ2-1; D: .; size: .; CDR3: CASSPGLAAYNEQFF; DNA: TGTGCCAGCAGCCCGGGATTAGCGGCCTACAATGAGCAGTTCTTC
V: TRBV7-2; J: TRBJ2-7; D: .; size: .; CDR3: CASSFSPGYEQYF; DNA: TGTGCCAGCAGCTTTTCGCCCGGCTACGAGCAGTACTTC
V: TRBV30; J: TRBJ2-5; D: .; size: .; CDR3: CAWSVSAGLQETQYF; DNA: TGTGCCTGGAGTGTATCGGCAGGGCTCCAAGAGACCCAGTACTTC
V: TRBV28; J: TRBJ1-2; D: .; size: .; CDR3: CASRSLGGALGYTF; DNA: TGTGCCAGCAGAAGTCTGGGAGGGGCCTTGGGCTACACCTTC
V: TRBV7-2; J: TRBJ2-2; D: TRBD2; size: .; CDR3: CASRGDMRAGELFF; DNA: TGTGCCAGCCGGGGGGATATGAGGGCCGGGGAGCTGTTTTTT
V: TRBV5-1; J: TRBJ2-3; D: TRBD2; size: .; CDR3: CASGSSGKADTQYF; DNA: TGCGCCAGCGGTTCTAGCGGGAAGGCAGATACGCAGTATTTT
V: TRBV19; J: TRBJ1-3; D: .; size: once; CDR3: CASTTQAGAGNTIYF; DNA: TGTGCCAGTACCACCCAGGCCGGGGCTGGAAACACCATATATTTT